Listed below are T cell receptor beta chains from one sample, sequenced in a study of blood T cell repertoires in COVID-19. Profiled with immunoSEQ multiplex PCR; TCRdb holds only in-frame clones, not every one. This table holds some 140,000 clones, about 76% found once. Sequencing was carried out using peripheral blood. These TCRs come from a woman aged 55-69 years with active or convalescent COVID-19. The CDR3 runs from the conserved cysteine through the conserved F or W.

CDR3: CASSQERGRGYTF
J: TRBJ1-2
V: TRBV14

CDR3: CASSLLGQGIYNEQFF
J: TRBJ2-1
V: TRBV5-1

CDR3: CASSQDPGQGNEKLFF
J: TRBJ1-4
V: TRBV4-3

CDR3: CATRGTGGEKLFF
J: TRBJ1-4
V: TRBV6-6

CDR3: CASRRDGGIYNSPLHF
J: TRBJ1-6
V: TRBV5-6

CDR3: CASSYWTANQPQHF
J: TRBJ1-5
V: TRBV6-6

CDR3: CATRLVADSYNEQFF
J: TRBJ2-1
V: TRBV19

CDR3: CASSARTSGSSDTQYF
J: TRBJ2-3
V: TRBV18

CDR3: CATSDLRLAGADNEQFF
J: TRBJ2-1
V: TRBV24-1

CDR3: CASSGTGTGLSYEQYF
J: TRBJ2-7
V: TRBV28

CDR3: CASSPGTGGAEQYF
J: TRBJ2-7
V: TRBV18

CDR3: CASSLDQGYGYTF
J: TRBJ1-2
V: TRBV7-9

CDR3: CASSIGGTFTDTQYF
J: TRBJ2-3
V: TRBV19

CDR3: CASSFLFGQTYEQYF
J: TRBJ2-7
V: TRBV28

CDR3: CASSLGAENTEAFF
J: TRBJ1-1
V: TRBV7-2

CDR3: CASSLPQKNNSPLHF
J: TRBJ1-6
V: TRBV28

CDR3: CASSQGNRGGVFF
J: TRBJ1-1
V: TRBV3-1/TRBV3-2

CDR3: CASSQGGGPNEQFF
J: TRBJ2-1
V: TRBV18

CDR3: CATSRDPGGTGELFF
J: TRBJ2-2
V: TRBV15

CDR3: CASSGIRGDGNEQFF
J: TRBJ2-1
V: TRBV9

CDR3: CASSNSYGYTF
J: TRBJ1-2
V: TRBV7-9

CDR3: CASSPLTDRYEQYF
J: TRBJ2-7
V: TRBV28

CDR3: CATSRGQTANTGELFF
J: TRBJ2-2
V: TRBV15

CDR3: CASNTGQGYETQYF
J: TRBJ2-5
V: TRBV2

CDR3: CASSLVAGTDTYEQYF
J: TRBJ2-7
V: TRBV11-1

CDR3: CASSLSGRVYNQPQHF
J: TRBJ1-5
V: TRBV28

CDR3: CAGGHKGIEYGYTF
J: TRBJ1-2
V: TRBV28

CDR3: CASSTRGPEAFF
J: TRBJ1-1
V: TRBV5-8

CDR3: CASSLLQGALTEAFF
J: TRBJ1-1
V: TRBV11-2

CDR3: CSASTSGRAKTQYF
J: TRBJ2-5
V: TRBV20-1

CDR3: CASSRSGRGYTGELFF
J: TRBJ2-2
V: TRBV5-6